This TCR beta chain originates from a study of immune evolution from preneoplasia to lung adenocarcinoma. The study's findings and limits: Later-stage lesions seemingly showed higher T cell density and diversity than normal lung. Top clone share appeared to fall from AAH through AIS, MIA, adenocarcinoma.

Patient tissue came from resections in Japan or China, 2014–2017. After pathologic assessment, macro-dissection selected premalignant or tumor cells for extraction. The germline V gene has CDR1 SGDLS and CDR2 YYNGEE. The V gene lost 4 bases and the J gene lost 1 base, with 10 bases spanning the gap. This CDR3 region has 14 residues. With regard to this clone: The antigen is not known.

Repertoires were generated with immunoSEQ multiplex PCR, while TCRdb's copy carries only in-frame clones and drops some. The table lists roughly 6,300 clones, around 78% of them singletons. Sequences were obtained from FFPE lung adenocarcinoma in situ tissue. The clonotype was recovered from a donor older than 65 with lung adenocarcinoma. The rearrangement links TRBV9 to TRBJ2-3; D perhaps matches TRBD2 (6 bases). CDR3 nucleotide sequence: TGTGCCAGCAGCTCGGGACTTCGCACAGATACGCAGTATTTT. This codes for CASSSGLRTDTQYF. The full variable domain, in which reference TRBV9 and TRBJ2-3 provide the parts outside the CDR3, is DSGVTQTPKHLITATGQRVTLRCSPRSGDLSVYWYQQSLDQGLQFLIQYYNGEERAKGNILERFSAQQFPDLHSELNLSSLELGDSALYFCASSSGLRTDTQYFGPGTRLTVL.